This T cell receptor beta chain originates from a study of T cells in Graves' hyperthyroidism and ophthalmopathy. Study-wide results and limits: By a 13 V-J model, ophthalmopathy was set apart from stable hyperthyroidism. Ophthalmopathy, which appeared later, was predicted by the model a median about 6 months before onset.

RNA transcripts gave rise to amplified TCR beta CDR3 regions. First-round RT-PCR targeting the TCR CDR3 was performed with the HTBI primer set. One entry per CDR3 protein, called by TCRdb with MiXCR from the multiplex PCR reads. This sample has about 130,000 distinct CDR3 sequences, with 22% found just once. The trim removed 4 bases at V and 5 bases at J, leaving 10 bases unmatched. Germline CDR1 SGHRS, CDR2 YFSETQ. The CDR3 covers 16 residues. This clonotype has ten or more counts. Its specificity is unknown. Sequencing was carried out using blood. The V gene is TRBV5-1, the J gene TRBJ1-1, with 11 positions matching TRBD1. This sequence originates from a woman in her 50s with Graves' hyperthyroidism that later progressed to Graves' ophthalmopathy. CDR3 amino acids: CASSRTGTGGYTEAFF. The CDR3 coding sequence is TGCGCCAGCAGCCGTACCGGGACAGGGGGTTATACTGAAGCTTTCTTT.